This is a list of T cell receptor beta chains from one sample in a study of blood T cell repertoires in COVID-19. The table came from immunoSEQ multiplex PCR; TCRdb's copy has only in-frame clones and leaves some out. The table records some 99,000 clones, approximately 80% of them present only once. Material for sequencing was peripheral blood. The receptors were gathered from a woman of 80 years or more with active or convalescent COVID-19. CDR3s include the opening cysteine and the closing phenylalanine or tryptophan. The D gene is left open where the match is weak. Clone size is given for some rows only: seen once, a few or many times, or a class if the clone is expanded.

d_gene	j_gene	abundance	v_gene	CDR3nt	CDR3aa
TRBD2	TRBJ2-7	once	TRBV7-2	TGTGCCAGCAGCAGAAGGGGGACTAGCGGGAGGGCCTACGAGCAGTACTTC	CASSRRGTSGRAYEQYF
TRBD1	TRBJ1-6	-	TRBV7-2	TGTGCCAGCAGCTGGAGACAGGGCAATTCACCCCTCCACTTT	CASSWRQGNSPLHF
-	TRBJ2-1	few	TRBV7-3	TGTGCCAGCAGCCCCTCCCCCCCTGACAATGAGCAGTTCTTC	CASSPSPPDNEQFF
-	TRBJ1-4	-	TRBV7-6	TGTGCCAGCAGCTTAGGTTGGGGCTCAACTAATGAAAAACTGTTTTTT	CASSLGWGSTNEKLFF
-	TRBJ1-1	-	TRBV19	TGTGCCAGTAGTATAAGGGGACATTCTAACACTGAAGCTTTCTTT	CASSIRGHSNTEAFF
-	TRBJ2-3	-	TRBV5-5	TGTGCCAGCAGCTCGGTAGGAGGTCAGGGGCGAGTCTCAGATACGCAGTATTTT	CASSSVGGQGRVSDTQYF
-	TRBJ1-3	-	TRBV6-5	TGTGCCAGCAGAGCGATGAGCTCTGGAAACACCATATATTTT	CASRAMSSGNTIYF
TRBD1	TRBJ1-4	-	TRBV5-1	TGCGCCAGCAGCCCCCGGGACAGGGGAAGTGAAAAACTGTTTTTT	CASSPRDRGSEKLFF
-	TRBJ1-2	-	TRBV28	TGTGCCAGCAGTTTATTTCGGGGTGTAACAGGGAGTGGCTACACCTTC	CASSLFRGVTGSGYTF
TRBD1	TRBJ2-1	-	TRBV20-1	TGCAGTGCTAGTTGGACAGGGGGCAATGAGCAGTTCTTC	CSASWTGGNEQFF
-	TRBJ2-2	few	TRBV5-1	TGCGCCAGCAGCAACCTAGCAACCGGGGAGCTGTTTTTT	CASSNLATGELFF
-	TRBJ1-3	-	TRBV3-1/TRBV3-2	TGTGCCAGCAGCCAAGCGTCTGCGCTTCTCTCTGGAAACACCATATATTTT	CASSQASALLSGNTIYF
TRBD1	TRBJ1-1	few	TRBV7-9	TGTGCCAGCAGCTTGGGACAGGTCAACACTGAAGCTTTCTTT	CASSLGQVNTEAFF
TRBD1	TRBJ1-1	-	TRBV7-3	TGTGCCAGCAGCCTCAGGACAGGTGAAGCTTTCTTT	CASSLRTGEAFF
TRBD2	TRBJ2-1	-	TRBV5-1	TGCGCCAGCAATCCCGGGACTAGTATCGTCAATGAGCAGTTCTTC	CASNPGTSIVNEQFF
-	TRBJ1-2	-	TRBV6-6	TGTGCCAGCAGTTATAGGGCGGGGAACTATGGCTACACCTTC	CASSYRAGNYGYTF
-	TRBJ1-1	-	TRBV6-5	TGTGCCAGCAGTTACAGGGGTTGGAACACTGAAGCTTTCTTT	CASSYRGWNTEAFF
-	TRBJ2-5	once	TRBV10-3	TGTGCCATCAGTGAGTTCTTGTACTCAGAGACCCAGTACTTC	CAISEFLYSETQYF
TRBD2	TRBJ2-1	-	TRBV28	TGTGCCAGCAGTCCCCGACTAGCGGCAGGCAATGAGCAGTTCTTC	CASSPRLAAGNEQFF
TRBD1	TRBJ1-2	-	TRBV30	TGTGCCTGGTCGACAGGGGGCGGAATGAACTATGGCTACACCTTC	CAWSTGGGMNYGYTF
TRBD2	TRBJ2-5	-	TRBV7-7	TGTGCTAGCAGCCCCGGACTAGCGGGAAAATCGGAGACCCAGTACTTC	CASSPGLAGKSETQYF
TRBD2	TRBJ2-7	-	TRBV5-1	TGCGCCAGCAGCTTGGCACGGCTAGCGGGAGGCGAGCAGTACTTC	CASSLARLAGGEQYF
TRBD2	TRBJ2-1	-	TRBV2	TGTGCCAGCCCGGGACTAGCGGGATACAATGAGCAGTTCTTC	CASPGLAGYNEQFF
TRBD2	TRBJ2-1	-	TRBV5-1	TGCGCCAGCAGCTTCCGACCTACTAGCGGGAGACGAAATGAGCAGTTCTTC	CASSFRPTSGRRNEQFF
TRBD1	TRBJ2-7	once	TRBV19	TGTGCCAGTAGTCCACGACAGGGCGCCTACGAGCAGTACTTC	CASSPRQGAYEQYF
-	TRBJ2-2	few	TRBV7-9	TGTGCCAGCAGCTTACAACTAGCCGCCGGGGAGCTGTTTTTT	CASSLQLAAGELFF
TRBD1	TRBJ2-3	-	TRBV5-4	TGTGCCAGCAGCTTCTGGGACAGGGTTAGCACAGATACGCAGTATTTT	CASSFWDRVSTDTQYF
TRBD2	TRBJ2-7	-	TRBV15	TGTGCCACCCCGGGACTAGCGGGCTTCTACGAGCAGTACTTC	CATPGLAGFYEQYF
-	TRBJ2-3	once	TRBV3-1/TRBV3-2	TGTGCCAGCAGCCTAACACCAGGGGCGGGTAGCACAGATACGCAGTATTTT	CASSLTPGAGSTDTQYF
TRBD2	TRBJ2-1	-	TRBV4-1	TGCGCCAGCAGACCATTGGGGACTAGCGGGAGCGGCGAGCAGTTCTTC	CASRPLGTSGSGEQFF
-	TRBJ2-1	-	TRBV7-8	TGTGCCAGCAGCTTAGAATATGGCAGGGCCAATGAGCAGTTCTTC	CASSLEYGRANEQFF
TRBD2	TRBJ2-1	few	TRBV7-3	TGTGCCAGCAGCTTTTCTAGCGGGGGTTCCTACGAGCAGTTCTTC	CASSFSSGGSYEQFF
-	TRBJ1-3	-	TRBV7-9	TGTGCCAGCACCAAGACAGCTTTAAACTCTGGAAACACCATATATTTT	CASTKTALNSGNTIYF
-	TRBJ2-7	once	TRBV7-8	TGTGCCAGCAGCTTAGTCCAGAAGACTACGGAGCAGTACTTC	CASSLVQKTTEQYF
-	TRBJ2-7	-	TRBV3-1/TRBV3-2	TGTGCCAGCAGCCAAAGTCGGCATTTACCCGGGACAAAACCCTACGAGCAGTACTTC	CASSQSRHLPGTKPYEQYF
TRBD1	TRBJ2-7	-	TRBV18	TGTGCCAGCTCACCGGGACAGGGTTCCGAGCAGTACTTC	CASSPGQGSEQYF
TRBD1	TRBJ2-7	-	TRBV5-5	TGTGCCAGCAGCTCCGGGACAGGGCCCTACGAGCAGTACTTC	CASSSGTGPYEQYF